This entry lists 21 T cell receptor beta chains sequenced from one sample in a study of regulatory T cells in long-lasting Graves disease. Building of the TCR beta libraries involved iRepertoire HTBI primers and Arm-PCR of CDR3 regions. TCRdb reanalysed the multiplex PCR reads using MiXCR and keeps one entry per CDR3 protein. The table includes hundreds of thousands of distinct CDR3 sequences, about 14% detected once. Time point meaning: newly diagnosed GD, antithyroid drugs for less than 3 months. RNA isolated from PBMCs was used to make the TCR library. This sample also appeared in a second study, on T cells in Graves' hyperthyroidism and ophthalmopathy.

Sample: peripheral blood mononuclear cells (PBMCs), taken at new diagnosis, from a patient treated with antithyroid drugs. The receptors were sampled from a man aged 30 to 39 with Graves disease.

This clonotype was found a few times. The V and J genes are TRBV6-5 and TRBJ2-2; D gene ambiguous. V was trimmed by 0 bases and J by 3 bases, leaving 8 bases between them. The germline gives CDR1 MNHEY, CDR2 SVGAGI. The CDR3 runs to 15 residues. The CDR3 spells CASSYSWIDTGELFF. For the CDR3, the DNA is TGTGCCAGCAGTTACTCGTGGATAGACACCGGGGAGCTGTTTTTT.

This clonotype was counted ten times or more. The rearrangement uses TRBV2 and TRBJ1-1, with no clear D. This CDR3 is 14 amino acids long. Trimming stripped 2 bases from V and 0 bases from J, with 7 bases between. Germline CDR1 and CDR2: SNHLY and FYNNEI. This CDR3 is CASSERLMNTEAFF. The CDR3 bases are TGTGCCAGCAGTGAAAGGTTGATGAACACTGAAGCTTTCTTT.

The chain recombines TRBV5-1 with TRBJ2-7, with D perhaps matching TRBD2 (6 bases). Germline V gene sequence: CDR1 SGHRS, CDR2 YFSETQ. There are 15 residues in the CDR3. V lost 2 bases to trimming and J lost 3 bases, with 15 bases between them. The CDR3 DNA sequence: TGCGCCAGCAGCTTATCCGGGACTCTCTTCTACGAGCAGTACTTC. Its translation: CASSLSGTLFYEQYF.

This clonotype was seen repeatedly, ten times or more. The chain employs TRBV11-2 and TRBJ2-1; 8 positions match TRBD1. V dropped 8 bases and J dropped 8; count of bases not matched to a gene: 14. Looked up from germline, CDR1 is SGHAT and CDR2 is FQNNGV. The CDR3 has 15 amino acids. CDR3 sequence (DNA): TGTGCCAGCTCCGCAGGAGGACAGGGTATAGATGAGCAGTTCTTC. Amino acids: CASSAGGQGIDEQFF.

This clonotype was observed many times. The chain carries TRBV27 and TRBJ1-6, with a possible D match to TRBD1 (6 bases). This CDR3 spans 14 amino acids. V lost 2 bases and J 13 bases, leaving 15 bases between the germline ends. In germline, CDR1 is MNHEY, CDR2 SMNVEV (reference sequence). The CDR3 here is CASSLNPGQGPLHF. CDR3 in DNA: TGTGCCAGCAGTTTAAATCCGGGACAAGGGCCCCTCCACTTT.

The chain uses TRBV6-2 or TRBV6-3 and TRBJ2-3; perhaps TRBD1 as D (6 bases). V dropped 8 bases and J dropped 6 bases, with 12 bases sitting between them. Germline V gene data show CDR1 as MNHEY and CDR2 as SVGEGT. The CDR3 extends over 12 amino acids. Here the CDR3 reads CASGTPPDTQYF. The CDR3 DNA sequence: TGTGCCAGCGGGACACCTCCGGATACGCAGTATTTT.

This clonotype was detected a few times. The V call is TRBV6-1, the J call TRBJ2-7; either TRBD1 or TRBD2 may fit D (5 bases each). CDR3 size: 15 residues. Deletions cut 6 bases from V and 0 bases from J, with 15 bases between. Germline CDR1 MNHNS, CDR2 SASEGT. The CDR3 DNA follows: TGTGCCAGCAGAACCTCCGGGACGGGCTCCTACGAGCAGTACTTC. Translated: CASRTSGTGSYEQYF.

This clonotype was picked up a small number of times. The V and J genes are TRBV6-1 and TRBJ2-2; D gene ambiguous. The length of the CDR3 is 14 residues. V shed 8 bases and J shed 1 base, with 11 bases lying between them. CDR1 and CDR2 from the germline V gene are MNHNS and SASEGT. DNA of the CDR3: TGTGCCAGCGCGGCTTCAGGGAACACCGGGGAGCTGTTTTTT. Translated: CASAASGNTGELFF.

This chain uses TRBV7-8 with TRBJ2-1; 9 nucleotides match TRBD2. The trim removed 7 bases at V and 8 bases at J, leaving 12 bases unmatched. The CDR3 consists of 15 residues. The germline V gene has CDR1 SGHVS and CDR2 FQNEAQ. As DNA, the CDR3 is TGTGCCAGCACCTCTTGGGGACTAGCTTTCGATGAGCAGTTCTTC. It specifies CASTSWGLAFDEQFF.

This clonotype was found many times. V is TRBV2 and J is TRBJ2-7, with D unclear. Germline V lookup: CDR1 SNHLY, CDR2 FYNNEI. There are 12 residues in the CDR3. Trimming removed 7 bases at V and 3 bases at J, with 10 bases between. CDR3 residues: CASNSVVYEQYF. CDR3 DNA: TGTGCCAGCAACTCGGTCGTCTACGAGCAGTACTTC.

This clonotype was detected many times. The J gene is TRBJ2-7, the V gene TRBV2; either TRBD1 or TRBD2 may fit D (5 bases each). The CDR3 consists of 14 residues. Germline V gene lookup returns CDR1 SNHLY and CDR2 FYNNEI. The V gene lost 6 bases and the J gene lost 0 bases, with 12 bases spanning the gap. The CDR3 DNA is TGTGCCAGCAGCGCCGGGACGGTCTCCTACGAGCAGTACTTC. Translation gives CASSAGTVSYEQYF.

There are a few counts of this clonotype. The gene calls are TRBV27 and TRBJ2-2; D is possibly TRBD1 (6 bases). V was cut by 2 bases and J by 4 bases, with 8 bases left in between. The CDR3 sequence is 14 residues long. Germline values: CDR1 MNHEY, CDR2 SMNVEV (reference sequence). The DNA for the CDR3 is TGTGCCAGCAGTTTAGAGGGGGTCACCGGGGAGCTGTTTTTT. Translating gives CASSLEGVTGELFF.

This clonotype was recorded at least ten times. The chain carries TRBV30 and TRBJ2-5; D possibly corresponds to TRBD1 (5 bases). The V end lost 2 bases, the J end lost 3 bases, and 7 bases lay between the germline ends. This CDR3 region has 12 residues. In germline, CDR1 is GTSNPN, CDR2 SVGIG (reference sequence). CDR3 amino acids: CAWSPTEETQYF. In DNA, the CDR3 is TGTGCCTGGAGTCCGACAGAAGAGACCCAGTACTTC.

As concerns this clonotype: This likely reflects a read error, since a far larger clone is one base away. The conserved final phenylalanine or tryptophan is absent from the CDR3, which likely points to a read error. The chain has TRBV6-9 and TRBJ1-5; D perhaps matches TRBD1 (5 bases). This CDR3 is 17 amino acids long. Trimming shortened V by 3 bases and J by 0 bases, and 15 bases separated the two germline ends. Germline CDR1 reads MNHGY; CDR2 reads SVAAGI. CDR3 in amino acids: CASSYSGGTTSNQPQHS. Written as DNA, the CDR3 is TGTGCCAGCAGTTACTCAGGCGGGACCACTAGCAATCAGCCCCAGCATTCT.

The chain uses TRBV11-2 and TRBJ2-1; tentatively, D is TRBD1 or TRBD2 (5 bases each). Between the trimmed V and J ends, which lost 3 bases and 6 bases, there was a span of 9 bases. The CDR3 has 13 residues. CDR1 and CDR2 from the germline V gene are SGHAT and FQNNGV. The DNA of the CDR3 is TGTGCCAGCAGCTTTGGGACGGGCAATGAGCAGTTCTTC. Protein sequence: CASSFGTGNEQFF. Using reference TRBV11-2 and TRBJ2-1 for the parts outside the CDR3, the full variable domain is EAGVAQSPRYKIIEKRQSVAFWCNPISGHATLYWYQQILGQGPKLLIQFQNNGVVDDSQLPKDRFSAERLKGVDSTLKIQPAKLEDSAVYLCASSFGTGNEQFFGPGTRLTVL.

This clonotype has at least ten counts. The chain carries TRBV7-9 and TRBJ2-7; 12 positions match TRBD2. Unmatched junction bases numbered 6, after V lost 0 bases and J lost 0 bases. The germline V gene encodes CDR1 SEHNR and CDR2 FQNEAQ (reference sequence). This CDR3 comprises 18 residues. The CDR3 region is CASSLAQGTSGYSYEQYF. The CDR3 region has the DNA TGTGCCAGCAGCTTAGCGCAAGGGACTAGCGGGTACTCCTACGAGCAGTACTTC.

The table lists this clonotype with many counts. The rearrangement uses TRBV6-6 and TRBJ1-1; 7 nucleotides agree with TRBD1. CDR1 and CDR2 (germline): MNHNY, SVGAGI (reference sequence). The CDR3 contains 16 residues. Trimming took 0 bases from V and 4 from J; bases not matched to a gene: 8. The CDR3 loop reads CASSYSTGWLSTEAFF. In DNA, the CDR3 is TGTGCCAGCAGTTACTCGACAGGGTGGTTGAGCACTGAAGCTTTCTTT.

This clonotype has a count of ten or more. The chain is built from TRBV11-2 and TRBJ2-3, with a tentative D call TRBD2 (5 bases). Germline V gene sequence: CDR1 SGHAT, CDR2 FQNNGV. The CDR3 has 14 residues. V was clipped by 0 bases and J by 4 bases, with 8 bases between them. Written as DNA, the CDR3 is TGTGCCAGCAGCTTAGATAATAGCGCAGATACGCAGTATTTT. It encodes CASSLDNSADTQYF.

This chain uses TRBV10-3 with TRBJ2-7; no firm D call. Trimming cost V 10 bases and J 2 bases, with 12 bases left between them. Germline V lookup: CDR1 ENHRY, CDR2 SYGVKD. The CDR3 totals 12 residues. CDR3 sequence reads: CATQDGTYEQYF. The CDR3 nucleotides are TGTGCCACCCAGGACGGCACCTACGAGCAGTACTTC.

The table lists this clonotype with many counts. This chain joins TRBV2 and TRBJ2-5; possible D gene TRBD2, 5 bases. The CDR3 runs 13 residues. Germline V gene sequence: CDR1 SNHLY, CDR2 FYNNEI. Trimming removed 6 bases from V and 2 bases from J, with 10 bases in between. DNA of the CDR3: TGTGCCAGCAGGAGGGCGGCACAAGAGACCCAGTACTTC. The encoded protein is CASRRAAQETQYF.

The chain has TRBV10-3 and TRBJ1-1; 9 nucleotides agree with TRBD1. The ends lost 8 bases at V and 3 bases at J; junction bases unmatched: 1. Germline V gene lookup returns CDR1 ENHRY and CDR2 SYGVKD. The CDR3 sequence is 12 residues long. This chain's CDR3 is CAIRDRDTEAFF. The DNA for the CDR3 is TGTGCCATCCGGGACAGGGACACTGAAGCTTTCTTT.